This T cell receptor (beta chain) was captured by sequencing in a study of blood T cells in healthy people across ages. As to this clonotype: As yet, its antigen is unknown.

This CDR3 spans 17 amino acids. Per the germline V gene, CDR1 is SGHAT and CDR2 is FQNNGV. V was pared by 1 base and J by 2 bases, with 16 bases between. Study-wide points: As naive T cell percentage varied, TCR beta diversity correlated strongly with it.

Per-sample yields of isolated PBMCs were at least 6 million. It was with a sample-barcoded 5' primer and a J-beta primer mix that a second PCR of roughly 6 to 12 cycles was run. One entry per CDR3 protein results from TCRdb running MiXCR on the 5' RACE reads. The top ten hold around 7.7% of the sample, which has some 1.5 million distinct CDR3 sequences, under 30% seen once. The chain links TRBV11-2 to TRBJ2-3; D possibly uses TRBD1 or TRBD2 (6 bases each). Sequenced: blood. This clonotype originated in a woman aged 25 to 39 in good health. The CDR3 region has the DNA TGTGCCAGCAGCTTAGCCGTTCGGGGGCAAAACACAGATACGCAGTATTTT. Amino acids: CASSLAVRGQNTDTQYF.